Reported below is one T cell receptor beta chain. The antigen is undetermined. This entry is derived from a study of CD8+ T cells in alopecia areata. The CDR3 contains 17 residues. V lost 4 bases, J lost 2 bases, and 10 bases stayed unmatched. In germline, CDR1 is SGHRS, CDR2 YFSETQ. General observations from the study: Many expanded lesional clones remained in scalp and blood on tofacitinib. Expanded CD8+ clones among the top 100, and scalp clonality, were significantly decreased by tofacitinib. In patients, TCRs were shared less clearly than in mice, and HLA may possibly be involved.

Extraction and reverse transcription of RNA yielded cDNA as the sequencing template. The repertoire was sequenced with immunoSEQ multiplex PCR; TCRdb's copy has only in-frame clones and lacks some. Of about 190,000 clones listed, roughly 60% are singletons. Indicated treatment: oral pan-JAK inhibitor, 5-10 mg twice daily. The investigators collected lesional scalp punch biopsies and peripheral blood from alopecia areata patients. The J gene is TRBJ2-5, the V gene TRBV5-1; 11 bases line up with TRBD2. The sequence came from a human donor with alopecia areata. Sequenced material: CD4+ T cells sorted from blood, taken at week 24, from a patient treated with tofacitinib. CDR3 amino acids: CASSDGLAGLHQETQYF. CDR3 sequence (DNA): TGCGCCAGCAGCGACGGACTAGCGGGCTTACATCAAGAGACCCAGTACTTC.